One and the same sample provided the 8 T cell receptor beta chains below, sequenced in a study of cytomegalovirus exposure and HLA in healthy donors. With 60 Vbeta and 13 Jbeta primers, the PCR was carried out. Assay used: immunoSEQ multiplex PCR; TCRdb lists only in-frame clones, some missing. The sample records 130,000 to 150,000 clones, around 77% being singletons. The specimen was PBMCs. The receptors here all came from a woman between 50 and 59 years old in good health and CMV-seronegative.

The chain carries TRBV13 and TRBJ1-1; a possible D gene is TRBD1 (6 bases). CDR1 is PRHDT, CDR2 FYEKMQ, per germline (reference sequence). This CDR3 is 14 amino acids long. The germline V and J ends were trimmed by 6 bases and 7 bases, with 18 bases remaining between them. The CDR3 nucleotides are TGTGCCAGCAGGACGGGCAGGGGATCACATGAAGCTTTCTTT. Translated: CASRTGRGSHEAFF.

In this sample, this clone turned up once. The chain links TRBV10-1 to TRBJ2-3; 9 bases line up with TRBD2. Per the germline V gene, CDR1 is WNHNN and CDR2 is SYGVQD (reference sequence). CDR3 length: 16 amino acids. The junction had 5 bases not matched to a gene; V was cut back by 3 bases and J by 1 base. The CDR3 DNA follows: TGCGCCAGCAGTGATGCAGCGGGGGGCCGCACAGATACGCAGTATTTT. This sequence encodes CASSDAAGGRTDTQYF.

This sequence joins TRBV7-6 and TRBJ2-2; 7 positions agree with TRBD1. Per germline, CDR1 SGHVS and CDR2 FNYEAQ. CDR3 length: 15 residues. The trim removed 4 bases at V and 6 bases at J, leaving 8 bases unmatched. The CDR3 DNA is TGTGCCAGCAGCTCGACAGGGTTGCCGTCCGGGGAGCTGTTTTTT. Translated: CASSSTGLPSGELFF.

This sequence joins TRBV6-5 and TRBJ2-7, with 9 bases fitting TRBD2. Per the germline V gene, CDR1 is MNHEY and CDR2 is SVGAGI. The junction had 11 bases not matched to a gene; V was cut back by 4 bases and J by 7 bases. This CDR3 comprises 15 residues. The CDR3 region is CASSFRAGGAGEQYF. CDR3 nucleotide sequence: TGTGCCAGCAGTTTCAGGGCGGGGGGGGCCGGGGAGCAGTACTTC.

The genes are TRBV27 and TRBJ2-1, with 7 bases fitting TRBD1. This CDR3 contains 13 residues. V dropped 3 bases and J dropped 9; count of bases not matched to a gene: 5. Germline V gene sequence: CDR1 MNHEY, CDR2 SMNVEV (reference sequence). CDR3 protein: CASSLRGPAEQFF. The CDR3 region has the DNA TGTGCCAGCAGTTTGAGGGGGCCGGCTGAGCAGTTCTTC.

The chain has TRBV4-2 and TRBJ2-1; 11 positions match TRBD2. In germline, CDR1 is LGHNA, CDR2 YNFKEQ. The CDR3 runs to 15 residues. V trimming: 6 bases; J trimming: 7 bases; junction bases outside the gene matches: 8. CDR3: CASSVSGGAGNEQFF. CDR3 nucleotides: TGTGCCAGCAGTGTTAGCGGGGGGGCTGGGAATGAGCAGTTCTTC.

DNA of the CDR3: TGCGCCAGCAGCTCAAGGACCTCCAGCGGCACTGAAGCTTTCTTT. As protein: CASSSRTSSGTEAFF. The gene calls are TRBV5-1 and TRBJ1-1; D unresolved. Trimming shortened V by 3 bases and J by 4 bases, and 16 bases separated the two germline ends. CDR3 length equals 15 residues. Germline V CDR1 and CDR2: SGHRS, YFSETQ.

V and J are TRBV15 and TRBJ2-1; the match to TRBD1 covers 8 bases. With V trimmed by 5 bases and J by 6 bases, 6 bases remained unmatched. CDR1 is LNHNV, CDR2 YYDKDF, per germline (reference sequence). The CDR3 runs to 14 residues. CDR3 nucleotide sequence: TGTGCCACCAGCCCTGGACAGGGAGTCAATGAGCAGTTCTTC. Protein: CATSPGQGVNEQFF. The complete variable domain, with remaining parts taken from reference TRBV15 and TRBJ2-1, reads DAMVIQNPRYQVTQFGKPVTLSCSQTLNHNVMYWYQQKSSQAPKLLFHYYDKDFNNEADTPDNFQSRRPNTSFCFLDIRSPGLGDTAMYLCATSPGQGVNEQFFGPGTRLTVL.